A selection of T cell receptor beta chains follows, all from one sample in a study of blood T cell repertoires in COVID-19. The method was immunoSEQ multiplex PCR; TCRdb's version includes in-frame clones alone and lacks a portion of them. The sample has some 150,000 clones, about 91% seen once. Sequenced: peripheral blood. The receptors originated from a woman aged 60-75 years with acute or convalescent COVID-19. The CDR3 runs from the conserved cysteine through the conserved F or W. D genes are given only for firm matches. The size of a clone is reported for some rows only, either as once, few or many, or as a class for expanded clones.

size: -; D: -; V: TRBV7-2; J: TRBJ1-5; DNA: TGTGCCAGCAGCGCCCGCCTCCAGTATGGCAATCAGCCCCAGCATTTT; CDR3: CASSARLQYGNQPQHF
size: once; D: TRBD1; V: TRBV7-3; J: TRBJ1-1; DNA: TGTGCCAGCAGCTCGCAGGGGGACACTGAAGCTTTCTTT; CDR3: CASSSQGDTEAFF
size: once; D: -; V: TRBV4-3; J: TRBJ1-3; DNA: TGCGCCAGCAGCCAAGGGGGGCTGGACAGTCCCTCTGGAAACACCATATATTTT; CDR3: CASSQGGLDSPSGNTIYF
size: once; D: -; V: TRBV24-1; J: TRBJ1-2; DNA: TGTGCCACCAGTGATCCCCTCAGGGGAAACTATGGCTACACCTTC; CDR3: CATSDPLRGNYGYTF
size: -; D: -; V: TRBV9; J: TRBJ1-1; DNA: TGTGCCAGCACCCTAATGGAGGGCACTGAAGCTTTCTTT; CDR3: CASTLMEGTEAFF
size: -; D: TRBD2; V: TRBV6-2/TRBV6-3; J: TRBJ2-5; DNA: TGTGCCAGCAGTCCGGGACTAGCGGGGGCGCCTCAAGAGACCCAGTACTTC; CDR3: CASSPGLAGAPQETQYF
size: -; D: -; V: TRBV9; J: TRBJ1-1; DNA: TGTGCCAGCAGCGTAATAAGGGGGGGTACGAACACTGAAGCTTTCTTT; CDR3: CASSVIRGGTNTEAFF
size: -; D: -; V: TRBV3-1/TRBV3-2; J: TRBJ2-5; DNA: TGTGCCAGCAGCCCTAGTCAGAGAGAGACCCAGTACTTC; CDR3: CASSPSQRETQYF
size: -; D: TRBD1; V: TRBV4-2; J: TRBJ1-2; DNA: TGTGCCAGCAGCCAAGATCGGGGACAGGGGAGGGATGGCTACACCTTC; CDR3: CASSQDRGQGRDGYTF
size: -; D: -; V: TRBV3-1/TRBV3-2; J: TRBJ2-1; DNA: TGTGCCAGCAGCCAAGATCCCGCGGGGGCGTACAATGAGCAGTTCTTC; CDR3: CASSQDPAGAYNEQFF
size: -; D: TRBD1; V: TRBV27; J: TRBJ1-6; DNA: TGTGCCAGCATGTACAGGGGAAAGTATTCACCCCTCCACTTT; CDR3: CASMYRGKYSPLHF
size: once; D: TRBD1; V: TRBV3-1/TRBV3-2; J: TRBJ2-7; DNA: TGTGCCAGCAGCCAGGGACAGGGGGGGAGCTACGAGCAGTACTTC; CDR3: CASSQGQGGSYEQYF
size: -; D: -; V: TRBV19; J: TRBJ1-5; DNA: TGTGCCAGTAGTGGCACCGATCAGCCCCAGCATTTT; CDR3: CASSGTDQPQHF
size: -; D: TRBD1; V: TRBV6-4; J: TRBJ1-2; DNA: TGTGCCAGCAGTGAAGGGGGCGGCTACACCTTC; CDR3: CASSEGGGYTF
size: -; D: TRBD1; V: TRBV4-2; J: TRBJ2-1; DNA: TGTGCCAGCAGCCAATGGCTGGGGGAACAGGGGGCAGATGAGCAGTTCTTC; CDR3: CASSQWLGEQGADEQFF
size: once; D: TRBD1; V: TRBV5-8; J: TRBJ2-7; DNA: TGTGCCAGCAGCCCAAGGACAGGCTACGAGCAGTACTTC; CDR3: CASSPRTGYEQYF
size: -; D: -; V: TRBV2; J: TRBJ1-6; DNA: TGTGCCAGCAGTGAAATGAGGGAAAATTCACCCCTCCACTTT; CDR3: CASSEMRENSPLHF
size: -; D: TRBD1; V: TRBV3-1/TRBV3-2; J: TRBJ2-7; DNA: TGTGCCAGCAGCCCCGGGACAGGATCCTACGAGCAGTACTTC; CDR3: CASSPGTGSYEQYF
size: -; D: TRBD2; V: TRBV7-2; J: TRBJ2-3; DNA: TGTGCCAGCAGCTTTAGCGGGGGCTACACAGATACGCAGTATTTT; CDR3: CASSFSGGYTDTQYF
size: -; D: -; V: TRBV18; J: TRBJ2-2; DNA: TGTGCCAGCTCACCATCTTCAATTCCGAGCCAGGGCACCGGGGAGCTGTTTTTT; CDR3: CASSPSSIPSQGTGELFF
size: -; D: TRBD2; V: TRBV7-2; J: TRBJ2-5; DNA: TGTGCCAGCAGCTCTCTAGCGGGATGGGGAGAGACCCAGTACTTC; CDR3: CASSSLAGWGETQYF
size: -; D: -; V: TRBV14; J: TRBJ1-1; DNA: TGTGCCAGCAGCCAGCAGGCGAACACTGAAGCTTTCTTT; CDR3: CASSQQANTEAFF
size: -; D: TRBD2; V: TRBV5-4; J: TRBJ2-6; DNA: TGTACCAGCAGCACGGGACTAGCGGGGGGGCGTGGGGCCAACGTCCTGACTTTC; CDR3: CTSSTGLAGGRGANVLTF
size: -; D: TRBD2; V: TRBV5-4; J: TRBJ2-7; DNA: TGTGCCAGCAGCTTGCTACCGGGGGGGGCCTACGAGCAGTACTTC; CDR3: CASSLLPGGAYEQYF
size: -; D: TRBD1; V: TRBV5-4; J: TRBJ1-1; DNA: TGTGCCAGCAGCTTACCGGGACAGGGCTTCACTGAAGCTTTCTTT; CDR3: CASSLPGQGFTEAFF
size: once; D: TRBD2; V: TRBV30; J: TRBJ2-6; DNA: TGTGCCAGCGGGGTTTCTGGGGCCAACGTCCTGACTTTC; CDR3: CASGVSGANVLTF
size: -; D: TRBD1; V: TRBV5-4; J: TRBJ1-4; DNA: TGTGCCAGCAGCACCCAGGGGGGCCCTAATGAAAAACTGTTTTTT; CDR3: CASSTQGGPNEKLFF
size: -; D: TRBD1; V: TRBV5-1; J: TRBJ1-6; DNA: TGCGCCAGCAGCTTGGTCGGGGACAGGAATTCACCCCTCCACTTT; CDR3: CASSLVGDRNSPLHF
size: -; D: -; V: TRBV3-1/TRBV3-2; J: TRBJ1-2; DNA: TGTGCCAGCAGCCGTGACAGGAACTATGGCTACACCTTC; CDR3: CASSRDRNYGYTF
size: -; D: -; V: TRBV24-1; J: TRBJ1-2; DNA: TGTGCCACCAGTGTTACAGGGTTCTATGGCTACACCTTC; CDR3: CATSVTGFYGYTF
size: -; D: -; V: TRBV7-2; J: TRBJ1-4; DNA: TGTGCCAGCAGCCCGACCCCGACAAGTGGTCCAACTAATGAAAAACTGTTTTTT; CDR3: CASSPTPTSGPTNEKLFF
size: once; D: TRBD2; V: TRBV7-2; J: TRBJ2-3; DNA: TGTGCCAGCAGCCTCGGACTAGCGGGGGGAGGGATAGATACGCAGTATTTT; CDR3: CASSLGLAGGGIDTQYF
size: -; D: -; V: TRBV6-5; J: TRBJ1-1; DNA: TGTGCCAGCAGAAGGGGGGGGTCGGAAGCTTTCTTT; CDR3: CASRRGGSEAFF
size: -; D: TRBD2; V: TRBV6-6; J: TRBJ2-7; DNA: TGTGCCAGCAGTTTTGGACTAGCGGGGTTCGAGCAGTACTTC; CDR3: CASSFGLAGFEQYF
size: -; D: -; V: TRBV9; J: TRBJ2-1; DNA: TGTGCCAGCAGCTCCGTCGGCTACAATGAGCAGTTCTTC; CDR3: CASSSVGYNEQFF
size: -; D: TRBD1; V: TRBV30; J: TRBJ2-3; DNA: TGTGCCTGGAGATCCAGGGGGACAGATACGCAGTATTTT; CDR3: CAWRSRGTDTQYF
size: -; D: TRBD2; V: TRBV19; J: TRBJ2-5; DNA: TGTGCCAGTAGTATTCGCCGGGGGGGCGGGGAGACCCAGTACTTC; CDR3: CASSIRRGGGETQYF
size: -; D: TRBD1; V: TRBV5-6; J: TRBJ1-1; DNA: TGTGCCAGCAGCCGCTGGACAGGGAAGAGGCTCATCAACACTGAAGCTTTCTTT; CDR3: CASSRWTGKRLINTEAFF
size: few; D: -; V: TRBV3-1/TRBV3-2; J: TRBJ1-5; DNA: TGTGCCAGCAGCCAAGATCGGGATCAGCCCCAGCATTTT; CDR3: CASSQDRDQPQHF
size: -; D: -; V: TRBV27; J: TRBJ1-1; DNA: TGTGCCAGCAGTTTAAACGGGAACACTGAAGCTTTCTTT; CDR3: CASSLNGNTEAFF
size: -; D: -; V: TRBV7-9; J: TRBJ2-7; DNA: TGTGCCAGCAGCTTGCAGGGGATCGAGCAGTACTTC; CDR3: CASSLQGIEQYF
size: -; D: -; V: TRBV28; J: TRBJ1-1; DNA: TGTGCCAGCAGTTCGTGGGGGGGGAACACTGAAGCTTTCTTT; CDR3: CASSSWGGNTEAFF
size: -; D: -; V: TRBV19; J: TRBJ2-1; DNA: TGTGCCAGTAGTTTCGACAGGTTGACCTACAATGAGCAGTTCTTC; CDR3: CASSFDRLTYNEQFF
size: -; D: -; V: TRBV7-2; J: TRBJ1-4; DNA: TGTGCCAGCAGCTTAGCGCGGTCGGATGAAAAACTGTTTTTT; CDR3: CASSLARSDEKLFF
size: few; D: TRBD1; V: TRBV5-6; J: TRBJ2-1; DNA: TGTGCCAGCAGTCCCGGGACAGGGACCTACAATGAGCAGTTCTTC; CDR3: CASSPGTGTYNEQFF
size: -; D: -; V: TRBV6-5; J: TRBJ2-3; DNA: TGTGCCAGCAGTTACAGGGGTGGGAACACAGATACGCAGTATTTT; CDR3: CASSYRGGNTDTQYF